The entry below describes one T cell receptor (beta chain). The CDR3 is 16 amino acids. Germline V lookup: CDR1 MRHNA, CDR2 SNTAGT. V shed 5 bases, J shed 4 bases, and the junction held 9 bases outside the gene matches. Using immunoSEQ multiplex PCR, the repertoire was profiled, and TCRdb retains in-frame clones only, with some absent. The sample lists 650,000 to 750,000 clones, about three quarters occurring once. The sample belongs to a study of shared clonotypes between healthy human individuals. The TCR was taken from a woman under 40 in good health. This chain joins TRBV6-4 and TRBJ1-2, with 11 bases identical to TRBD1. The sequenced sample consisted of memory CD4+ T cells sorted from blood. Subset given: CD45RA-negative fraction. The CDR3 DNA reads TGTGCCAGCAGTCCACAGACAGGACAGGGGGCCTATGGCTACACCTTC. It is translated as CASSPQTGQGAYGYTF.